This T cell receptor beta chain is drawn from a study of shared clonotypes between healthy human individuals. Sequencing used immunoSEQ multiplex PCR; TCRdb keeps in-frame clones, though not all of them. The sample consists of approximately 1,000,000 clones, 75% to 80% of them appearing once. Donors, without exception, were Caucasian adults residing in Nashville, Tennessee. Deletions cut 1 base from V and 1 base from J, with 8 bases between. The CDR3 runs 14 residues. From germline, CDR1 is SGHAT and CDR2 FQNNGV. The table lists this clone with a count of one. The chain employs TRBV11-2 and TRBJ2-7, with unresolved D. The sample was memory CD4+ T cells from PBMCs. Subset meaning: CD45RA-negative fraction. The TCR was taken from a man between 18 and 29 years old in good health. Some clones in this sample may be carry-over from other donors' samples. This CDR3 is CASSLGRQSYEQYF. In DNA, the CDR3 is TGTGCCAGCAGCTTAGGTCGGCAGTCCTACGAGCAGTACTTC.